This passage covers 16 T cell receptor beta chains from one sample sequenced in a study of molecular identifiers for immune sequencing clone quantification. MiXCR, run by TCRdb on the PCR reads, gives a single entry per CDR3 protein. The sample has 490,000 or so distinct CDR3 sequences, about a fifth seen once. The sequenced sample consisted of naive CD8+ T cells from blood, with Jurkat cell RNA spiked in. This sample's subset: FACS-sorted CD8+CD4-CCR7+CD45RA+ naive T cells. Every receptor here comes from a human donor in good health. Some libraries in this study had Jurkat cell RNA spiked in.

The chain employs TRBV5-6 and TRBJ2-7, with 10 bases that match TRBD1. The CDR3 is 14 amino acids. CDR1 is SGHDT and CDR2 is YYEEEE in the germline V gene. The junction had 6 bases not matched to a gene; V was cut back by 4 bases and J by 5 bases. The CDR3 loop is CASSPGQGTDEQYF. The DNA for the CDR3 is TGTGCCAGCAGCCCGGGACAGGGGACCGACGAGCAGTACTTC.

This clonotype was seen at least ten times. The rearrangement uses TRBV29-1 and TRBJ2-7, with 10 bases aligning to TRBD2. The germline CDR1 and CDR2 sequences are SQVTM and ANQGSEA. The CDR3 is 16 amino acids. Trimming removed 8 bases from V and 1 base from J; junction bases left unmatched: 14. CDR3 region: CSLSGTSGVVSYEQYF. The CDR3 DNA is TGCAGCTTGTCCGGCACTAGCGGGGTAGTGTCCTACGAGCAGTACTTC.

Only a few counts were recorded for this clonotype. In nucleotides, the CDR3 is TGCGCCAGCAGCTTAGGACAGGGGTTAAATTACGAGCAGTACTTC. The encoded protein is CASSLGQGLNYEQYF. J is TRBJ2-7 and V is TRBV5-1; 9 bases map to TRBD1. Trimming at V came to 2 bases and at J to 4 bases, leaving 7 bases not matched to a gene. CDR1 and CDR2 from the germline V gene are SGHRS and YFSETQ. The CDR3 length is 15 residues.

As regards this clonotype: A much larger clone lies a single base off, so this may be a read error. The rearrangement links TRBV30 to TRBJ2-7; TRBD2 is a possible D gene (6 bases). Trimming stripped 8 bases from V and 4 bases from J, with 18 bases between. The germline V gene encodes CDR1 GTSNPN and CDR2 SVGIG (reference sequence). The CDR3 runs to 13 residues. The CDR3 bases are TGTGCCCGGACTATGTCCGCCGGGTACGAGCAGTACTTC. It translates to CARTMSAGYEQYF.

The rearrangement joins TRBV5-4 to TRBJ2-1; 12 bases align to TRBD2. This CDR3 has 18 amino acids. Germline CDR1 and CDR2: SGHNT and YYREEE (reference sequence). The V and J ends lost 0 bases and 0 bases, in that order; junction bases with no gene match: 4. As DNA, the CDR3 is TGTGCCAGCAGCTTGGTACCTAGCGGGAGGGCCTCCTACAATGAGCAGTTCTTC. Its protein product is CASSLVPSGRASYNEQFF. Using reference TRBV5-4 and TRBJ2-1 for the parts outside the CDR3, the full variable domain is ETGVTQSPTHLIKTRGQQVTLRCSSQSGHNTVSWYQQALGQGPQFIFQYYREEENGRGNFPPRFSGLQFPNYSSELNVNALELDDSALYLCASSLVPSGRASYNEQFFGPGTRLTVL.

This clonotype has at least ten counts. V is TRBV9 and J is TRBJ2-1; 9 positions match TRBD2. Germline V gene data show CDR1 as SGDLS and CDR2 as YYNGEE. The CDR3 covers 15 residues. The ends lost 4 bases at V and 4 bases at J; junction bases unmatched: 6. The CDR3, as DNA: TGTGCCAGCAGCTCTAGCGGGACAGATTACAATGAGCAGTTCTTC. Its translation: CASSSSGTDYNEQFF.

This clonotype was counted many times. The CDR3 DNA reads as TGCGCCAGCAGCTTGGTGGGGGCTATGTCCTACGAGCAGTACTTC. Amino acid sequence: CASSLVGAMSYEQYF. This sequence joins TRBV5-1 and TRBJ2-7; maybe TRBD1 (6 bases). The CDR3 has 15 residues. Germline lookup yields CDR1 SGHRS and CDR2 YFSETQ. Trimming took off 0 bases at V and 1 base at J, with 11 bases between the two ends.

This clonotype has a count of ten or more. The V gene is TRBV6-1, the J gene TRBJ1-1, with D possibly matching TRBD1 (5 bases). This CDR3 is built from 13 residues. From germline, CDR1 is MNHNS and CDR2 SASEGT. With 6 bases removed from V and 0 bases from J, the gap between germline ends came to 8 bases. CDR3 sequence: CASRMGLNTEAFF. The CDR3 DNA reads as TGTGCCAGCAGGATGGGACTGAACACTGAAGCTTTCTTT.

This clonotype was picked up many times. The J gene is TRBJ2-1, the V gene TRBV4-3; 8 positions agree with TRBD1. This CDR3 region has 13 residues. CDR1 and CDR2 (germline): LGHNA, YSLEER. V shed 0 bases, J shed 12 bases, and the junction held 4 bases outside the gene matches. CDR3: CASSQDSGGGQFF. The CDR3 DNA follows: TGCGCCAGCAGCCAAGATTCAGGGGGCGGGCAGTTCTTC.

This clonotype was picked up a small number of times. The genes are TRBV7-6 and TRBJ1-5; D might be TRBD1 (5 bases). In germline, CDR1 is SGHVS, CDR2 FNYEAQ. CDR3 length equals 12 residues. The V end lost 0 bases, the J end lost 11 bases, and 8 bases lay between the germline ends. The CDR3 coding sequence is TGTGCCAGCAGCTTAGCCCAGGGAGCCCAGCATTTT. Translating gives CASSLAQGAQHF.

Many counts were recorded for this clonotype. V and J are TRBV7-9 and TRBJ2-7; 8 bases agree with TRBD1. Germline assignment: CDR1 SEHNR and CDR2 FQNEAQ (reference sequence). V shed 4 bases, J shed 6 bases, and the junction held 2 bases outside the gene matches. CDR3 length: 12 amino acids. Here the CDR3 reads CASSSRGPEQYF. CDR3 DNA sequence: TGTGCCAGCAGCTCCAGGGGGCCCGAGCAGTACTTC.

This clonotype showed up many times. This chain links TRBV29-1 with TRBJ2-3; D gene unclear. V lost 4 bases to trimming and J lost 0 bases, with 5 bases between them. This CDR3 is 12 amino acids long. Germline V lookup: CDR1 SQVTM, CDR2 ANQGSEA. The CDR3 spells CSVVLSTDTQYF. Here the CDR3 DNA reads TGCAGCGTTGTTCTTAGCACAGATACGCAGTATTTT.

On this clonotype: A much larger clone differs by one base, so this may be a read error. The gene calls are TRBV4-3 and TRBJ2-3, with D uncertain. This CDR3 is built from 15 residues. The germline gives CDR1 LGHNA, CDR2 YSLEER. V was clipped by 0 bases and J by 3 bases, with 10 bases between them. This CDR3 reads CASSQEGRATDTQYF. The CDR3 region has the DNA TGCGCCAGCAGCCAAGAAGGCCGGGCGACAGATACGCAGTATTTT.

With regard to this clonotype: One base away lies a much larger clone, so this may be a sequencing read error. The V call is TRBV23-1, the J call TRBJ2-3; TRBD2 aligns across 8 bases. TRBV23-1 is an ORF for which the function is uncertain. The CDR3 is made up of 16 amino acids. The CDR3 DNA sequence: TGCGTCAGCAGTCAATCGGGAGGGGGAGGCACAGATACGCAGTATTTT. This sequence encodes CVSSQSGGGGTDTQYF.

This clonotype occurred many times. The J gene is TRBJ2-1, the V gene TRBV9; the D gene is possibly TRBD1 (6 bases). V shed 2 bases and J shed 0 bases, with 24 bases lying between them. The germline gives CDR1 SGDLS, CDR2 YYNGEE. CDR3 length: 20 amino acids. In DNA, the CDR3 is TGTGCCAGCAGCGTCAGTAGGGCCGGGCCTCAGGGGAGCTCCTACAATGAGCAGTTCTTC. Its protein product is CASSVSRAGPQGSSYNEQFF.

Worth noting for this clonotype: A clone one base away is much larger, so this may be a read error. The J gene is TRBJ2-3, the V gene TRBV27; TRBD2 agrees at 7 bases. The CDR3 is 16 residues long. CDR1 MNHEY and CDR2 SMNVEV come from the germline V gene (reference sequence). CDR3: CASSLILAVSTGTQYF. CDR3 DNA: TGTGCCAGCAGTTTAATTCTAGCGGTGAGCACAGGTACGCAGTATTTT.